This T cell receptor (beta chain) was identified in a study of cytotoxic CD8 clonotypes in ibrutinib-treated CLL. In the study overall: Specimens for response were gathered following a median roughly eleven months of therapy, spanning 6 to 36.

General study points: Sustained-remission and progressing patients had unequal sampling times.

Points on this clone: What it binds is not known.

Generated by immunoSEQ multiplex PCR, the TCRdb table keeps only in-frame clones and is missing some. The table includes some 350,000 clones, about 61% detected once. Per germline, CDR1 SGHDT and CDR2 YYEEEE. Trimming shortened V by 4 bases and J by 8 bases, and 22 bases separated the two germline ends. The length of the CDR3 is 16 residues. PBMCs that had been cryopreserved were the source of 2 to 2.5 micrograms of genomic DNA for TCR beta libraries. Sequencing used PBMCs, obtained after 36 months of ibrutinib treatment. This sequence originates from a human donor with chronic lymphocytic leukemia. The chain uses TRBV5-6 and TRBJ2-1; unclear D gene. The CDR3 reads CASSRYRAISIDEQFF. CDR3 nucleotide sequence: TGTGCCAGCAGCCGTTACCGGGCCATTAGCATAGATGAGCAGTTCTTC.